This T cell receptor (beta chain) derives from a study of cytomegalovirus exposure and HLA in healthy donors. At the level of the study: Early released data had about 80 million unique TCRs, all coming from HLA-typed donors.

This CDR3 spans 13 amino acids. Germline V gives CDR1 SGHRS, CDR2 YFSETQ. V lost 0 bases and J lost 5, with 8 bases in between. Points on this clone: Its specificity is unknown.

Study-level findings and limits: According to the study, about 180 TCR beta chains were cytomegalovirus-associated.

PCR primers comprised 60 Vbeta and 13 Jbeta primers. Generated by immunoSEQ multiplex PCR, the TCRdb table keeps only in-frame clones and is missing some. Its table lists roughly 77,000 clones. The specimen was PBMCs. This receptor was taken from a female donor in good health and CMV-seropositive. The chain combines TRBV5-1 with TRBJ1-1, with unresolved D. CDR3 protein: CASSLVPTTEAFF. The CDR3 region has the DNA TGCGCCAGCAGCTTGGTTCCGACAACTGAAGCTTTCTTT.